This T cell receptor beta chain was sequenced in a study of blood T cell repertoires in COVID-19. Across the study: Samples came from the United States, Italy and Spain, spanning acute and convalescent COVID-19. The analysed material was cDNA or gDNA that came from T cells, B-cell-depleted T cells, or PBMCs.

TCRdb's table, derived via immunoSEQ multiplex PCR, lists solely in-frame clones and lacks some. Of roughly 180,000 clones detected, about four fifths appear once; the ten largest clones hold 6% to 8.5%. The CDR3 covers 14 residues. Trimming removed 4 bases from V and 0 bases from J, with 13 bases in between. Per the germline V gene, CDR1 is SQVTM and CDR2 is ANQGSEA. The chain has TRBV29-1 and TRBJ2-7; D possibly corresponds to TRBD1 (6 bases). Material: peripheral blood. The TCR sequence derives from a human donor in a cohort sampled during active COVID-19. The CDR3 DNA sequence: TGCAGCGTTGGGGCTGGACAGAGCTCCTACGAGCAGTACTTC. It translates to CSVGAGQSSYEQYF.